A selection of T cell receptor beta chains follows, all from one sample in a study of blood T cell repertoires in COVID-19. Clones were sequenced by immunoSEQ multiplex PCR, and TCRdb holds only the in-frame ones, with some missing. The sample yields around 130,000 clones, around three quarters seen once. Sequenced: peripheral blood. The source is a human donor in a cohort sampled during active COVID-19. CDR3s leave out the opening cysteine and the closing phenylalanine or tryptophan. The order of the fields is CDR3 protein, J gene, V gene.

CDR3 protein: GTRGGPPDTQY
J gene: TRBJ2-3
V gene: TRBV25-1

CDR3 protein: AWSVQSGDEQY
J gene: TRBJ2-7
V gene: TRBV30

CDR3 protein: ASSLSLGLAGKLF
J gene: TRBJ1-4
V gene: TRBV28

CDR3 protein: ASSQSLAPGGYT
J gene: TRBJ1-2
V gene: TRBV3-1/TRBV3-2

CDR3 protein: ASSFDRNTEAF
J gene: TRBJ1-1
V gene: TRBV18

CDR3 protein: ASTQGRRNSPLH
J gene: TRBJ1-6
V gene: TRBV6-5

CDR3 protein: ASSLSGRGRSSGNTIY
J gene: TRBJ1-3
V gene: TRBV27

CDR3 protein: ASSSGTQYGYT
J gene: TRBJ1-2
V gene: TRBV7-9

CDR3 protein: ASSNWDETGANFGETQY
J gene: TRBJ2-5
V gene: TRBV21-1

CDR3 protein: ASSPGTANYGYT
J gene: TRBJ1-2
V gene: TRBV28

CDR3 protein: ASSLDYRGDGNTIY
J gene: TRBJ1-3
V gene: TRBV13

CDR3 protein: ASSQDLGAHHYGYT
J gene: TRBJ1-2
V gene: TRBV14

CDR3 protein: ASGKGQGAEEQY
J gene: TRBJ2-7
V gene: TRBV5-8

CDR3 protein: ASSYSGVGLSGNQPQH
J gene: TRBJ1-5
V gene: TRBV6-2/TRBV6-3

CDR3 protein: ASSQGTSGGRGEDTQY
J gene: TRBJ2-3
V gene: TRBV3-1/TRBV3-2

CDR3 protein: ASRTTPDYGYT
J gene: TRBJ1-2
V gene: TRBV28

CDR3 protein: ASSYSRGGKLF
J gene: TRBJ1-4
V gene: TRBV6-5

CDR3 protein: ASSYSGGTTNEKLF
J gene: TRBJ1-4
V gene: TRBV6-5

CDR3 protein: ASSLRSGDTEAF
J gene: TRBJ1-1
V gene: TRBV18

CDR3 protein: AWSVGTVFSGNTIY
J gene: TRBJ1-3
V gene: TRBV30

CDR3 protein: ASSPDRGNQPQH
J gene: TRBJ1-5
V gene: TRBV7-8

CDR3 protein: ATSRDIARDEQY
J gene: TRBJ2-7
V gene: TRBV15

CDR3 protein: ASSEDTHQPQH
J gene: TRBJ1-5
V gene: TRBV6-1

CDR3 protein: ASSSTGFQETQY
J gene: TRBJ2-5
V gene: TRBV5-6

CDR3 protein: ASSLGGQGLRDTQY
J gene: TRBJ2-3
V gene: TRBV5-6

CDR3 protein: ASSLNFAPPSNEQF
J gene: TRBJ2-1
V gene: TRBV11-2

CDR3 protein: ASTDYSNQPQH
J gene: TRBJ1-5
V gene: TRBV12-3/TRBV12-4

CDR3 protein: AWSSGGAYEQY
J gene: TRBJ2-7
V gene: TRBV30

CDR3 protein: ASSQEWGPAGNTIY
J gene: TRBJ1-3
V gene: TRBV3-1/TRBV3-2

CDR3 protein: ASSLIGQGY
J gene: TRBJ2-3
V gene: TRBV11-3

CDR3 protein: ASSESGRETQY
J gene: TRBJ2-5
V gene: TRBV10-1

CDR3 protein: SVGSGEGSPLH
J gene: TRBJ1-6
V gene: TRBV29-1

CDR3 protein: SGLTGRETQY
J gene: TRBJ2-5
V gene: TRBV29-1

CDR3 protein: ASSFETGGYEQY
J gene: TRBJ2-7
V gene: TRBV27

CDR3 protein: ASSLARQETQY
J gene: TRBJ2-5
V gene: TRBV5-1

CDR3 protein: ASSYREYGYT
J gene: TRBJ1-2
V gene: TRBV12-3/TRBV12-4

CDR3 protein: ASSRGTSGGAVNEQF
J gene: TRBJ2-1
V gene: TRBV4-2